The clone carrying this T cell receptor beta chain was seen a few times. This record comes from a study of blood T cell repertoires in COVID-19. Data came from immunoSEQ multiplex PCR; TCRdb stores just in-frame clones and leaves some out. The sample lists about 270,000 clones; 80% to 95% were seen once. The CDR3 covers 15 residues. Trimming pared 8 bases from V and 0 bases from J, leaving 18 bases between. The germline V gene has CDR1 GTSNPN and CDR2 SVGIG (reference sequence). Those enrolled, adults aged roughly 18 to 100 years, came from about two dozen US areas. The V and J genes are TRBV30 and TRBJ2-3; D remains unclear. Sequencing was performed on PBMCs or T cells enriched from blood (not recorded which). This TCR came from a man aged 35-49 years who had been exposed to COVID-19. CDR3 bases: TGTGCCGGTGAAGGCGGCAGCCGGAGCACAGATACGCAGTATTTT. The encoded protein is CAGEGGSRSTDTQYF. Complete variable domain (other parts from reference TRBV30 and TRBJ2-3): SQTIHQWPATLVQPVGSPLSLECTVEGTSNPNLYWYRQAAGRGLQLLFYSVGIGQISSEVPQNLSASRPQDRQFILSSKKLLLSDSGFYLCAGEGGSRSTDTQYFGPGTRLTVL.